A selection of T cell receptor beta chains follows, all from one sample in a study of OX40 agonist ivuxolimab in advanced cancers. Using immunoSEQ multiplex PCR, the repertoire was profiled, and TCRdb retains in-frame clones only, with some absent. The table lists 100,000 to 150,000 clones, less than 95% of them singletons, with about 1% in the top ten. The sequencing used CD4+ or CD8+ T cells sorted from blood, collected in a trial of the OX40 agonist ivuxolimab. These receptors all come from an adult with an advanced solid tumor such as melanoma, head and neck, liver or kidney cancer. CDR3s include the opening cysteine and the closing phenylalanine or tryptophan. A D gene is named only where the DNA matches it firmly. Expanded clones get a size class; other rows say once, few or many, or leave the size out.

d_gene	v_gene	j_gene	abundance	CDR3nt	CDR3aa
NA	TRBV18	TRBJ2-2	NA	TGTGCCAGCTCAGCCGGGACCCACACCGGGGAGCTGTTTTTT	CASSAGTHTGELFF
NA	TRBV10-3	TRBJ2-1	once	TGTGCCATCAGTGAGTCTGGGACACTATACAATGAGCAGTTCTTC	CAISESGTLYNEQFF
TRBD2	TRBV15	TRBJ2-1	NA	TGTGCCACCAAGCGGGGAAAATACAATGAGCAGTTCTTC	CATKRGKYNEQFF
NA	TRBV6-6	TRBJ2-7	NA	TGTGCCAGCAGAACAGGGATCTTTACTGAGCAGTACTTC	CASRTGIFTEQYF
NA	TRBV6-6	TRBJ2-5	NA	TGTGCCAGCAGTTACGTCGGCAGGGGAAGAGAGACCCAGTACTTC	CASSYVGRGRETQYF
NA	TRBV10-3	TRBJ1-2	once	TGTGCCATCAGTTCCGACAGCAACTATGGCTACACCTTC	CAISSDSNYGYTF
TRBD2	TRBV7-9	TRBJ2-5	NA	TGTGCCAGCAGCTCCGGACTAGCGGGAGACGAGACCCAGTACTTC	CASSSGLAGDETQYF
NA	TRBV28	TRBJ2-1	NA	TGTGCCAGCAGTTCTCGGATGGACTTCTACAATGAGCAGTTCTTC	CASSSRMDFYNEQFF
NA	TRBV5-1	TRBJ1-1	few	TGCGCCAGCAGCTTGATGAACACTGAAGCTTTCTTT	CASSLMNTEAFF
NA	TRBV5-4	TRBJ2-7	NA	TGTGCCAGCAGCTTTGTCAGCTCGGGAAGCTACGAGCAGTACTTC	CASSFVSSGSYEQYF
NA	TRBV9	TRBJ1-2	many	TGTGCCAGTTTTCAGGCTTACTATGGCTACACCTTC	CASFQAYYGYTF
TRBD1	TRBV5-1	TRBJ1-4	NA	TGCGCCAGCAACTTCGGACAGGGGGCAACTAATGAAAAACTGTTTTTT	CASNFGQGATNEKLFF
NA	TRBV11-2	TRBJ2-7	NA	TGTGCCAGCAGCTTGGACACCCAAAAGCAGTACTTC	CASSLDTQKQYF
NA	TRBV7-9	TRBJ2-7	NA	TGTGCCAGCACTCGATGGGGGTACGAGCAGTACTTC	CASTRWGYEQYF
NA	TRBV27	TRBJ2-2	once	TGTGCCAGCAGCGGGACTCGAAGGGAAGGCACCGGGGAGCTGTTTTTT	CASSGTRREGTGELFF
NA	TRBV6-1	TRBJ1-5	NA	TGTGCCAGCAGTCCCGGGACGTTGAATCAGCCCCAGCATTTT	CASSPGTLNQPQHF
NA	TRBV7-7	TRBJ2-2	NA	TGTGCTAGCAGCTTAGGCCCAGGAAACACCGGGGAGCTGTTTTTT	CASSLGPGNTGELFF
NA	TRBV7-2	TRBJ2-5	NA	TGTGCCAGCAGCCCGTCGGTCCCAATGGGCGAGACCCAGTACTTC	CASSPSVPMGETQYF
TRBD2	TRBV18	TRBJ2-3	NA	TGTGCCAGCTCACCACCGAGCGGGACCATAAATACGCAGTATTTT	CASSPPSGTINTQYF
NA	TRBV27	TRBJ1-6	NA	TGTGCCAGCAGATATAGTAGCGGACTCTTTTCACCCCTCCACTTT	CASRYSSGLFSPLHF
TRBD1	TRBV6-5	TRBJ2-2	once	TGTGCCAGCAGTAGACAGGGGGGTACCGGGGAGCTGTTTTTT	CASSRQGGTGELFF
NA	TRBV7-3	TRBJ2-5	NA	TGTGCCAGCAGCTTCGGGCAGGGGAAAGAGACCCAGTACTTC	CASSFGQGKETQYF
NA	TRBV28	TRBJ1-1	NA	TGTGCCAGCAGTTTATGGACAACAGCCAACACTGAAGCTTTCTTT	CASSLWTTANTEAFF
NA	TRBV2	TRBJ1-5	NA	TGTGCCAGCAGTTATCAGGTTAATCAGCCCCAGCATTTT	CASSYQVNQPQHF
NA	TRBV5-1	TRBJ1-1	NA	TGCGCCAGCAGCTTGAACAGGGAGAGCGATGAAGCTTTCTTT	CASSLNRESDEAFF
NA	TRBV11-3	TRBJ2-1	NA	TGTGCCAGCAGCCGGGGTTTTGAGGAGCAGTTCTTC	CASSRGFEEQFF
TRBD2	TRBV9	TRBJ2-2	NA	TGTGCCAGCAGCCCCCTGGCGGCGGGGGGGAACACCGGGGAGCTGTTTTTT	CASSPLAAGGNTGELFF